This T cell receptor (beta chain) was documented in a study of technical replicates of blood from a few donors. TCRdb's table, derived via immunoSEQ multiplex PCR, lists solely in-frame clones and lacks some. The sample holds 76,000 or so clones, around 86% seen once. Trimming removed 7 bases at V and 0 bases at J, with 7 bases between. Germline CDR1 reads ENHRY; CDR2 reads SYGVKD. This CDR3 is 13 amino acids long. This clonotype was sampled from a human donor in good health. Some clones in this sample may be carry-over from other donors' samples. Specimen: PBMCs. The rearrangement uses TRBV10-3 and TRBJ1-3; tentatively, D is TRBD1 (5 bases). The CDR3 reads CAINQGSGNTIYF. In nucleotides, the CDR3 is TGTGCCATCAATCAGGGCTCTGGAAACACCATATATTTT.